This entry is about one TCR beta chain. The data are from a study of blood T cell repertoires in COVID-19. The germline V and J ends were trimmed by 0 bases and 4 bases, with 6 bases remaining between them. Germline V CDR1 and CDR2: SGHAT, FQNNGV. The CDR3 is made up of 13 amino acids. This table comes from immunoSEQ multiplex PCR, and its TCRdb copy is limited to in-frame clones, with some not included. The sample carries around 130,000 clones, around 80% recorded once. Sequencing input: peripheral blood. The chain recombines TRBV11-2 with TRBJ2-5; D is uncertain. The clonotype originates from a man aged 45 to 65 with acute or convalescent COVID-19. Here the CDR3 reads CASSLESRETQYF. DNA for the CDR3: TGTGCCAGCAGCTTAGAATCGCGAGAGACCCAGTACTTC. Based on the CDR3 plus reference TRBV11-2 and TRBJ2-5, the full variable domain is EAGVAQSPRYKIIEKRQSVAFWCNPISGHATLYWYQQILGQGPKLLIQFQNNGVVDDSQLPKDRFSAERLKGVDSTLKIQPAKLEDSAVYLCASSLESRETQYFGPGTRLLVL.